What follows are 9 T cell receptor beta chains derived from one specimen sequenced in a study of T cell changes during pregnancy in multiple sclerosis. Sequencing used immunoSEQ multiplex PCR; TCRdb keeps in-frame clones, though not all of them. This repertoire shows around 36,000 clones, over 85% found once; its top ten account for roughly 1.2%. This sample comprised peripheral blood, obtained before pregnancy. The receptors originated from a female donor with multiple sclerosis, enrolled in a pregnancy study.

The CDR3, as DNA: TGTGCCAGCAGCGGGACTAGCGGAGCCGTCCACGAGCAGTACTTC. Its protein product is CASSGTSGAVHEQYF. This rearrangement joins TRBV2 to TRBJ2-7, with 11 positions matching TRBD2. Germline loops: CDR1 SNHLY, CDR2 FYNNEI. Germline trimming cut 6 bases from V and 5 bases from J; bases unmatched to any gene: 9. This CDR3 contains 15 residues.

This chain links TRBV19 with TRBJ2-1; 12 bases match TRBD2. CDR1 is LNHDA and CDR2 is SQIVND in the germline V gene (reference sequence). Trimming cost V 6 bases and J 0 bases; bases outside gene matches: 9. This CDR3 comprises 18 residues. CDR3 bases: TGTGCCAGTAGGATGACTAGCGGGAGATACTACTCCTACAATGAGCAGTTCTTC. Translated, it gives CASRMTSGRYYSYNEQFF.

The DNA for the CDR3 is TGCGCCAGCAGCCTACGGACTAGCGGGAGTGCAGATACGCAGTATTTT. Translated: CASSLRTSGSADTQYF. The chain employs TRBV5-1 and TRBJ2-3, with 13 bases identical to TRBD2. The CDR3 loop spans 16 amino acids. With 4 bases clipped from V and 4 bases from J, the junction kept 6 bases outside the gene matches. Germline values: CDR1 SGHRS, CDR2 YFSETQ. Drawing the rest from reference TRBV5-1 and TRBJ2-3, the complete variable domain is KAGVTQTPRYLIKTRGQQVTLSCSPISGHRSVSWYQQTPGQGLQFLFEYFSETQRNKGNFPGRFSGRQFSNSRSEMNVSTLELGDSALYLCASSLRTSGSADTQYFGPGTRLTVL.

CDR3 DNA: TGTGCCAGCTCACAACAGGGGTACCCGAGGGAGACCCAGTACTTC. Translating it yields CASSQQGYPRETQYF. The J gene is TRBJ2-5, the V gene TRBV18; 7 bases fit TRBD1. Germline CDR1 is KGHSH and CDR2 is LQKENI. There are 15 residues in the CDR3. The ends lost 4 bases at V and 5 bases at J; junction bases unmatched: 10.

The gene calls are TRBV10-1 and TRBJ2-5; no firm D call. Germline V CDR1 and CDR2: WNHNN, SYGVQD (reference sequence). With 6 bases removed from V and 7 bases from J, the gap between germline ends came to 18 bases. The CDR3 has 14 residues. DNA of the CDR3: TGCGCCAGCAGCGGCGGCACTCCCCTGGGGACCCAGTACTTC. It translates to CASSGGTPLGTQYF.

V is TRBV5-1 and J is TRBJ2-3; 9 bases align to TRBD2. With V trimmed by 0 bases and J by 4 bases, 9 bases remained unmatched. The CDR3 totals 17 residues. The V gene's germline CDR1 is SGHRS and CDR2 YFSETQ. Written as DNA, the CDR3 is TGCGCCAGCAGCTTGGTTGCAGCGGGAGGCCCCCCAGATACGCAGTATTTT. This sequence encodes CASSLVAAGGPPDTQYF.

This CDR3 is CASSRQGNTGELFF. CDR3 nucleotides: TGTGCCAGCAGCAGACAGGGGAACACCGGGGAGCTGTTTTTT. This rearrangement joins TRBV11-3 to TRBJ2-2, with 7 bases lining up with TRBD1. Trimming at V came to 5 bases and at J to 1 base, leaving 1 base not matched to a gene. Germline CDR1 is SGHNT and CDR2 is YENEEA. The CDR3 totals 14 residues.

The chain links TRBV7-2 to TRBJ2-7; 8 positions match TRBD2. From germline, CDR1 is SGHTA and CDR2 FQGNSA. V dropped 5 bases and J dropped 1; count of bases not matched to a gene: 4. The CDR3 has 14 residues. The CDR3 DNA sequence: TGTGCCAGCAGCCCACGGGAGGGATCCTACGAGCAGTACTTC. Translation gives CASSPREGSYEQYF.

This chain links TRBV7-3 with TRBJ2-1; 9 nucleotides match TRBD1. V shed 5 bases and J 0 bases; nucleotides not matched to a gene: 14. CDR1 is SGHTA and CDR2 is FQGTGA in the germline V gene. This CDR3 is built from 19 residues. CDR3 sequence reads: CASSPTGTGSPSSYNEQFF. DNA for the CDR3: TGTGCCAGCAGCCCTACCGGGACAGGGTCCCCTAGCTCCTACAATGAGCAGTTCTTC.